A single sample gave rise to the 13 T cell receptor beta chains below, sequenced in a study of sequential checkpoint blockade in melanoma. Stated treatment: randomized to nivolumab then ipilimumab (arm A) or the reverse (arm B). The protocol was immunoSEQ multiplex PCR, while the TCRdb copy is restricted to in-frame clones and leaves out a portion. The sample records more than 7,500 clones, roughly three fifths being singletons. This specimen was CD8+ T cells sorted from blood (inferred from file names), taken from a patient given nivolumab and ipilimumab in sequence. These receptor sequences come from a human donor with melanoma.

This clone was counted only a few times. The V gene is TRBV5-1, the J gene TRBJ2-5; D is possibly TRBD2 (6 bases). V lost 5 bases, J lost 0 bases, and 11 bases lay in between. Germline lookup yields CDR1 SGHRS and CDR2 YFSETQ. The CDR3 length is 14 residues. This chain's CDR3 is CASRLGGYQETQYF. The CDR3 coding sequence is TGCGCCAGCAGGCTCGGGGGATACCAAGAGACCCAGTACTTC.

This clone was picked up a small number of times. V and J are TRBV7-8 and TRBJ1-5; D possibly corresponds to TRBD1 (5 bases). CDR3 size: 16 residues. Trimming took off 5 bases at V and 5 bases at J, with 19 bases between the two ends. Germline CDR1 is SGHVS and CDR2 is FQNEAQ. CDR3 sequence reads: CASSGRVSRGYQPQHF. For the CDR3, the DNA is TGTGCCAGCAGCGGCCGGGTTTCTCGGGGGTATCAGCCCCAGCATTTT.

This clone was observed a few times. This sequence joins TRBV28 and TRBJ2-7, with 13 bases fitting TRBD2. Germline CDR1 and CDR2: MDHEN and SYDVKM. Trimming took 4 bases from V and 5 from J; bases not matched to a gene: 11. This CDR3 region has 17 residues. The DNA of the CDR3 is TGTGCCAGCAGTTCTCCCCGGACTAGCGGGAGCGTTCACGAGCAGTACTTC. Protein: CASSSPRTSGSVHEQYF.

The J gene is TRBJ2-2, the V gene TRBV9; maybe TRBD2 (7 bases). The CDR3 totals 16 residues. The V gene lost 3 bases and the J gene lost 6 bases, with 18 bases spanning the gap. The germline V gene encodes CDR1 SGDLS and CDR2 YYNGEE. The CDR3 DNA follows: TGTGCCAGCAGCGGCACGGGGGCGGGAGTTTCCGGGGAGCTGTTTTTT. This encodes CASSGTGAGVSGELFF. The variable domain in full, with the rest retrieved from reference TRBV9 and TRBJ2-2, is DSGVTQTPKHLITATGQRVTLRCSPRSGDLSVYWYQQSLDQGLQFLIQYYNGEERAKGNILERFSAQQFPDLHSELNLSSLELGDSALYFCASSGTGAGVSGELFFGEGSRLTVL.

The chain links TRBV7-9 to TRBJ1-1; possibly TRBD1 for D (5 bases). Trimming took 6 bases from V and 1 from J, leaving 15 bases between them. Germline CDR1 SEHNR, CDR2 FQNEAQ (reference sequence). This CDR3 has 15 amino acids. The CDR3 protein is CASRPMQGTNTEAFF. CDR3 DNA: TGTGCCAGCAGACCGATGCAGGGTACGAACACTGAAGCTTTCTTT.

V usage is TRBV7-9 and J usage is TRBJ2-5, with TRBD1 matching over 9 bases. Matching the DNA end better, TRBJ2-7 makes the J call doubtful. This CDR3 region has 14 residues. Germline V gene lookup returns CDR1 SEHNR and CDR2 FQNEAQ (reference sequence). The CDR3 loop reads CASSWTGATGEQYF. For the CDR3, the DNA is TGTGCCAGCAGCTGGACAGGGGCGACTGGCGAGCAGTACTTC.

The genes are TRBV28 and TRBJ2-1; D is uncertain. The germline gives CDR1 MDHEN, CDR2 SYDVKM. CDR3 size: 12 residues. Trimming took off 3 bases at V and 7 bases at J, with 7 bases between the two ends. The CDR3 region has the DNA TGTGCCAGCAGTTTCATAGCAAATGAGCAGTTCTTC. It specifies CASSFIANEQFF.

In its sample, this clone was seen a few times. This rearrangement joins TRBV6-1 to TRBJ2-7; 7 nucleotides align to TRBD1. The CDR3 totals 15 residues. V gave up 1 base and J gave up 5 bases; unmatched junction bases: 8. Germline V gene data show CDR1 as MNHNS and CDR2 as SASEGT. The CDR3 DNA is TGTGCCAGCAGTGAAGGGGCAGGGGGTTTTAACGAGCAGTACTTC. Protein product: CASSEGAGGFNEQYF.

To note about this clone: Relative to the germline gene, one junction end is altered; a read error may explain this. CDR3 region: CASSLDLETEAFF. The CDR3 DNA follows: TGTGCCAGCAGTTTAGACCTAGAGACTGAAGCTTTCTTT. The chain employs TRBV7-6 and TRBJ1-1, with D unresolved. CDR1 SGHVS and CDR2 FNYEAQ come from the germline V gene. The length of the CDR3 is 13 residues.

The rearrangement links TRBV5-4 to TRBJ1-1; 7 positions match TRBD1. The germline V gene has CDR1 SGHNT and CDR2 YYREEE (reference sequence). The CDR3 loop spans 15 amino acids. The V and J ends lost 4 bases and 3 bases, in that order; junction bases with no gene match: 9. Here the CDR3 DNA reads TGTGCCAGCAGCCCCCGGTCAGGGGGTCACACTGAAGCTTTCTTT. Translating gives CASSPRSGGHTEAFF.

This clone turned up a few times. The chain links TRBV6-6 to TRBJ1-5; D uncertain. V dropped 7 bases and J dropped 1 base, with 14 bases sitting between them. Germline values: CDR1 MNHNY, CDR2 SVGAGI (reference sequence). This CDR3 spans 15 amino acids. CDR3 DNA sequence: TGTGCCAGCATCTACGGCGGGGTAAGCAATCAGCCCCAGCATTTT. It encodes CASIYGGVSNQPQHF.

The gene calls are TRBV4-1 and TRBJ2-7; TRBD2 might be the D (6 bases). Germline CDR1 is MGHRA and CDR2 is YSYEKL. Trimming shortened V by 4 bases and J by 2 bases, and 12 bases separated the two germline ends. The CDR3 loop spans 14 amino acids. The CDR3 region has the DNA TGCGCCAGCAGCCGGGGTAGCGGTACCTACGAGCAGTACTTC. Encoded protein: CASSRGSGTYEQYF.

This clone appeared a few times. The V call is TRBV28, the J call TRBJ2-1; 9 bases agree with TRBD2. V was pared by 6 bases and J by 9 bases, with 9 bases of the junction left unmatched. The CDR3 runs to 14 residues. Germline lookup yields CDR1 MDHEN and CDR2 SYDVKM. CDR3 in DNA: TGTGCCAGCAGCCAAGAGCGCGGGAGGGGTGAGCAGTTCTTC. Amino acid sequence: CASSQERGRGEQFF.